A single sample gave rise to the 19 T cell receptor beta chains below, sequenced in a study of T cells after yellow fever vaccination. One entry per CDR3 protein results from TCRdb running MiXCR on the 5' RACE reads. The sample lists some 350,000 distinct CDR3 sequences, 3% to 4.5% seen once, with about 24% in the top ten. The input for sequencing was PBMCs, taken 5 days after the yellow fever booster vaccination. The receptors were gathered from a man aged 18 to 35 who received the YFV17D yellow fever vaccine.

This clonotype was recorded a few times. The chain joins TRBV10-3 to TRBJ2-7, with TRBD1 identical over 10 bases. This CDR3 contains 19 residues. CDR1 is ENHRY and CDR2 is SYGVKD in the germline V gene. Unmatched junction bases numbered 17, after V lost 6 bases and J lost 0 bases. CDR3 bases: TGTGCCATCAGCCATAGACAGGGGGCTATTGCAGAGGTCTCCTACGAGCAGTACTTC. Translation: CAISHRQGAIAEVSYEQYF.

The chain is built from TRBV29-1 and TRBJ2-3; 12 bases align to TRBD2. CDR3 length equals 15 residues. The V segment lost 6 bases and the J segment 5 bases; nucleotides outside the gene matches: 9. CDR1 and CDR2 from the germline V gene are SQVTM and ANQGSEA. CDR3 nucleotide sequence: TGCAGCGTAGACGCTAGCGGGGGGGCCGGAGATACGCAGTATTTT. Its translation: CSVDASGGAGDTQYF.

This clonotype came up many times. J is TRBJ1-3 and V is TRBV5-1; TRBD1 matches at 12 bases. The CDR3 extends over 17 amino acids. Germline CDR1 and CDR2: SGHRS and YFSETQ. The trim removed 4 bases at V and 4 bases at J, leaving 9 bases unmatched. CDR3 in amino acids: CASSLGQGAVAGNTIYF. The DNA of the CDR3 is TGCGCCAGCAGCCTGGGACAGGGGGCTGTTGCGGGAAACACCATATATTTT. The full variable domain, its missing parts supplied by reference TRBV5-1 and TRBJ1-3, is KAGVTQTPRYLIKTRGQQVTLSCSPISGHRSVSWYQQTPGQGLQFLFEYFSETQRNKGNFPGRFSGRQFSNSRSEMNVSTLELGDSALYLCASSLGQGAVAGNTIYFGEGSWLTVV.

The chain is built from TRBV6-1 and TRBJ1-1; D possibly corresponds to TRBD1 (5 bases). Looked up from germline, CDR1 is MNHNS and CDR2 is SASEGT. Between the trimmed V and J ends, which lost 3 bases and 2 bases, there was a span of 10 bases. This CDR3 region has 14 residues. The CDR3 DNA reads as TGTGCCAGCAGTGAGCCGGGGCGAAACACTGAAGCTTTCTTT. It is translated as CASSEPGRNTEAFF.

This clonotype has a count of ten or more. The J gene is TRBJ2-4, the V gene TRBV20-1, with 9 bases lining up with TRBD1. CDR1 is DFQATT, CDR2 SNEGSKA, per germline (reference sequence). The junction had 12 bases not matched to a gene; V was cut back by 4 bases and J by 8 bases. This CDR3 is built from 15 residues. The DNA of the CDR3 is TGCAGTGCTATCCACCCACAGGGGGCGAGGTACATTCAGTACTTC. It translates to CSAIHPQGARYIQYF.

This chain joins TRBV20-1 and TRBJ1-2, with D possibly matching TRBD1 (6 bases). Germline CDR1 and CDR2: DFQATT and SNEGSKA (reference sequence). CDR3 length: 17 residues. V shed 1 base and J shed 0 bases, with 18 bases lying between them. DNA for the CDR3: TGCAGTGCTAGAGCCATGCTGGGAGGGGGAGCTAACTATGGCTACACCTTC. Amino acids: CSARAMLGGGANYGYTF.

The chain recombines TRBV7-9 with TRBJ2-5; D may correspond to TRBD1 or TRBD2 (6 bases each). The CDR3 has 15 residues. V gave up 5 bases and J gave up 2 bases, with 15 bases separating them. Germline-derived CDR1 and CDR2 are SEHNR and FQNEAQ (reference sequence). The CDR3 region is CASSPWSGAQETQYF. In DNA form, the CDR3 reads TGTGCCAGCAGCCCCTGGTCGGGGGCTCAAGAGACCCAGTACTTC. Combining the CDR3 with reference TRBV7-9 and TRBJ2-5 gives the whole variable domain DTGVSQNPRHKITKRGQNVTFRCDPISEHNRLYWYRQTLGQGPEFLTYFQNEAQLEKSRLLSDRFSAERPKGSFSTLEIQRTEQGDSAMYLCASSPWSGAQETQYFGPGTRLLVL.

This clonotype was seen only a few times. This sequence joins TRBV6-2 or TRBV6-3 and TRBJ2-3; perhaps TRBD1 as D (6 bases). Germline V gene data show CDR1 as MNHEY and CDR2 as SVGEGT. The CDR3 covers 13 residues. The ends were cut back, 5 bases at V and 6 bases at J, with 12 bases in the middle. The CDR3 sequence is CASSDLQGDTQYF. In DNA form, the CDR3 reads TGTGCCAGCAGTGACCTTCAGGGGGATACGCAGTATTTT.

This chain uses TRBV5-1 with TRBJ1-3; TRBD1 agrees at 7 bases. This CDR3 comprises 17 residues. With 4 bases clipped from V and 0 bases from J, the junction kept 10 bases outside the gene matches. Germline assignment: CDR1 SGHRS and CDR2 YFSETQ. In nucleotides, the CDR3 is TGCGCCAGCAGCGTTGGCCCGGGACAGAACTCTGGAAACACCATATATTTT. As protein: CASSVGPGQNSGNTIYF. The full variable domain, completed using reference TRBV5-1 and TRBJ1-3, is KAGVTQTPRYLIKTRGQQVTLSCSPISGHRSVSWYQQTPGQGLQFLFEYFSETQRNKGNFPGRFSGRQFSNSRSEMNVSTLELGDSALYLCASSVGPGQNSGNTIYFGEGSWLTVV.

Ten or more counts support this clonotype. The V and J genes are TRBV12-3 or TRBV12-4 and TRBJ2-5, with TRBD1 matching over 7 bases. Trimming at V came to 6 bases and at J to 2 bases, leaving 3 bases not matched to a gene. The CDR3 length is 13 residues. CDR3 in DNA: TGTGCCAGCAGCCCGGGACAGCAAGAGACCCAGTACTTC. This codes for CASSPGQQETQYF.

The chain recombines TRBV5-1 with TRBJ1-1, with D unresolved. V gave up 5 bases and J gave up 1 base, with 12 bases separating them. The CDR3 has 14 amino acids. Germline CDR1 is SGHRS and CDR2 is YFSETQ. Here the CDR3 DNA reads TGCGCCAGCAGTTATGGTCCGGGGAACACTGAAGCTTTCTTT. Protein sequence: CASSYGPGNTEAFF.

This clonotype was counted a few times. The genes are TRBV20-1 and TRBJ1-3; weak D call: TRBD1 (5 bases). This CDR3 contains 14 residues. Germline CDR1 DFQATT, CDR2 SNEGSKA (reference sequence). Between the trimmed V and J ends, which lost 5 bases and 0 bases, there was a span of 11 bases. In nucleotides, the CDR3 is TGCAGTGCTCGGGACGCCAACTCTGGAAACACCATATATTTT. Protein product: CSARDANSGNTIYF.

V usage is TRBV7-2 and J usage is TRBJ1-5; 7 positions match TRBD1. Germline lookup yields CDR1 SGHTA and CDR2 FQGNSA. This CDR3 comprises 15 residues. Trimming removed 5 bases from V and 0 bases from J; junction bases left unmatched: 4. The DNA of the CDR3 is TGTGCCAGCAGCCACAGGGGATATAGCAATCAGCCCCAGCATTTT. This codes for CASSHRGYSNQPQHF.

This clonotype was picked up many times. This chain uses TRBV29-1 with TRBJ2-1; no clear D gene. Germline V gene lookup returns CDR1 SQVTM and CDR2 ANQGSEA. There are 14 residues in the CDR3. The V end lost 8 bases, the J end lost 5 bases, and 19 bases lay between the germline ends. The CDR3 DNA follows: TGCAGCCGGACCGACGGCCCTGGGGACAATGAGCAGTTCTTC. It encodes CSRTDGPGDNEQFF.

This clonotype was seen repeatedly, ten times or more. The V gene is TRBV28, the J gene TRBJ1-4; the match to TRBD1 covers 7 bases. In germline, CDR1 is MDHEN, CDR2 SYDVKM. This CDR3 is built from 13 residues. J lost 8 bases, V lost 8 bases, and 8 bases had no gene match. CDR3 sequence: CASEVGGEEKLFF. The CDR3 bases are TGTGCCAGCGAGGTAGGGGGCGAGGAAAAACTGTTTTTT.

This clonotype was observed many times. The chain uses TRBV18 and TRBJ2-6, with D uncertain. Trimming cost V 0 bases and J 2 bases, with 11 bases left between them. This CDR3 is built from 17 residues. CDR1 and CDR2 from the germline V gene are KGHSH and LQKENI. The CDR3 protein is CASSPPPALTGANVLTF. The CDR3 DNA reads as TGTGCCAGCTCACCACCGCCGGCTCTAACTGGGGCCAACGTCCTGACTTTC.

This clonotype has ten or more counts. This rearrangement joins TRBV28 to TRBJ2-3, with 9 positions matching TRBD2. CDR1 and CDR2 from the germline V gene are MDHEN and SYDVKM. The V segment lost 3 bases and the J segment 3 bases; nucleotides outside the gene matches: 4. This CDR3 is 15 amino acids long. The CDR3 loop is CASSFGGGGTDTQYF. CDR3 sequence (DNA): TGTGCCAGCAGTTTTGGCGGGGGGGGGACAGATACGCAGTATTTT.

This clonotype has at least ten counts. This rearrangement joins TRBV18 to TRBJ1-2; 8 nucleotides align to TRBD1. CDR1 is KGHSH, CDR2 LQKENI, per germline. The CDR3 is 13 amino acids. V lost 6 bases, J lost 3 bases, and 3 bases stayed unmatched. Written as DNA, the CDR3 is TGTGCCAGCTCCTTGGACAGGGACTATGGCTACACCTTC. Its translation is CASSLDRDYGYTF.

The table lists this clonotype with a few counts. The chain joins TRBV6-2 or TRBV6-3 to TRBJ1-5, with D maybe TRBD1 (5 bases). The CDR3 is 13 residues long. CDR1 is MNHEY, CDR2 SVGEGT, per germline. V was clipped by 5 bases and J by 4 bases, with 9 bases between them. In nucleotides, the CDR3 is TGTGCCAGCAGTCCCAGGGAGAATCAGCCCCAGCATTTT. Amino acid sequence: CASSPRENQPQHF.